The clone carrying this T cell receptor (beta chain) appeared a single time. No antigen is known for it. This sample was taken from a study of a mutant IDH1 vaccine in newly diagnosed glioma. Looking at the study overall: Vaccination followed radiotherapy alone by 4-6 weeks, or accompanied temozolomide cycles. Week 35 was assigned to visit V12, and week 47 was assigned to visit V13. Patients got radiotherapy, temozolomide, or both beforehand, and most got both.

The sample's time point: week 47, end of study. The vaccine gave 300 ug of a 20-mer mutant IDH1 peptide subcutaneously per dose. In every donor, the tumor was a new WHO grade 3 or 4 IDH1-mutant, ATRX-lost astrocytoma. Assay: immunoSEQ multiplex PCR; the TCRdb copy retains only in-frame clones and omits some. Of tens of thousands of clones in the sample, more than 80% are singletons; the top ten hold approximately 5%. The CDR3 length is 13 residues. The ends were cut back, 3 bases at V and 4 bases at J, with 10 bases in the middle. Per the germline V gene, CDR1 is GTSNPN and CDR2 is SVGIG (reference sequence).

V gene TRBV30 combines with J gene TRBJ1-3; the D is unclear. The specimen comprised PBMCs, sampled from a glioma patient whose treatment included an IDH1 peptide vaccine. This sequence was found in a man aged 35 to 55 with glioma. The DNA of the CDR3 is TGTGCCTGGAGCAAAGGGTACGGAAACACCATATATTTT. This translates into CAWSKGYGNTIYF.